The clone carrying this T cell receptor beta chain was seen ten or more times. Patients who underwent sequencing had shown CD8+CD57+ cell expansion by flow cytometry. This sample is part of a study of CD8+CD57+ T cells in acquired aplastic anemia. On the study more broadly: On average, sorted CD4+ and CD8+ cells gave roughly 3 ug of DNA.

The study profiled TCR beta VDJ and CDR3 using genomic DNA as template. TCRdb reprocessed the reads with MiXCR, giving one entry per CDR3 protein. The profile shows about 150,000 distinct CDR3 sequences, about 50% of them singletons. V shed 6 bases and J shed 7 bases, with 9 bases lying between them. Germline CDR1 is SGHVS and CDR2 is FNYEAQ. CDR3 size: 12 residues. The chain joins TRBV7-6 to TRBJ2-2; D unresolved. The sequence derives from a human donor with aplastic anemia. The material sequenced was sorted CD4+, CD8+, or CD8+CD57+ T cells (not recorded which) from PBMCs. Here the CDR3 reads CASSSLGGELFF. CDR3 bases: TGTGCCAGCAGTTCCTTGGGCGGGGAGCTGTTTTTT. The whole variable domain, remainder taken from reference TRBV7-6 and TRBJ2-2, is GAGVSQSPRYKVTKRGQDVALRCDPISGHVSLYWYRQALGQGPEFLTYFNYEAQQDKSGLPNDRFSAERPEGSISTLTIQRTEQRDSAMYRCASSSLGGELFFGEGSRLTVL.